The 22 T cell receptor beta chains listed next were all sequenced from one sample in a study of control samples from healthy donors and cancer patients. Clones were sequenced by immunoSEQ multiplex PCR, and TCRdb holds only the in-frame ones, with some missing. The sample includes under 200,000 clones, approximately 96% of them seen just once. The specimen sequenced was blood. Every receptor here comes from a woman aged 40 to 50 in good health.

This clone showed up just once. The chain has TRBV7-2 and TRBJ1-3; D remains unclear. Trimming cost V 5 bases and J 4 bases, with 15 bases left between them. Germline loops: CDR1 SGHTA, CDR2 FQGNSA. The CDR3 runs to 15 residues. The CDR3 loop is CASSTPRYSGNTIYF. In DNA, the CDR3 is TGTGCCAGCAGCACTCCCAGGTATTCCGGAAACACCATATATTTT.

The CDR3 bases are TGTGCCAGCAGTAAGAAATCTACGACAAGGGGAAAACTGTTTTTT. Amino acid sequence: CASSKKSTTRGKLFF. The chain has TRBV6-5 and TRBJ1-4, with a weak D call TRBD1 (5 bases). The V and J ends lost 5 bases and 10 bases respectively, with 20 bases between them. Germline CDR1 and CDR2: MNHEY and SVGAGI. CDR3 length equals 15 residues.

This rearrangement joins TRBV5-6 to TRBJ2-4; a weak D match, TRBD2 (7 bases). Trimming took 7 bases from V and 5 from J, leaving 22 bases between them. The germline V gene has CDR1 SGHDT and CDR2 YYEEEE. The CDR3 consists of 16 residues. As DNA, the CDR3 is TGTGCCAGCGCTTGGGGGGGGGCGAGGTCCCAAAACATTCAGTACTTC. As protein: CASAWGGARSQNIQYF.

This chain uses TRBV4-1 with TRBJ2-2; 11 bases fit TRBD1. The CDR3 contains 13 residues. Germline lookup yields CDR1 MGHRA and CDR2 YSYEKL. The ends lost 3 bases at V and 15 bases at J; junction bases unmatched: 6. The CDR3 coding sequence is TGCGCCAGCAGCCAGGCCAGGGACAGGGGGGTGTTTTTT. This gives the protein CASSQARDRGVFF.

This chain connects TRBV14 to TRBJ2-4; D could derive from TRBD1 or TRBD2 (5 bases each). V lost 4 bases and J lost 0, with 13 bases in between. The CDR3 spans 16 residues. The germline V gene encodes CDR1 SGHDN and CDR2 FVKESK. The CDR3 sequence is CASSRWEGTAKNIQYF. The CDR3 DNA reads as TGTGCCAGCAGCCGCTGGGAAGGGACAGCCAAAAACATTCAGTACTTC.

The chain couples TRBV6-1 to TRBJ1-4; tentatively, D is TRBD1 (6 bases). The CDR3 covers 14 residues. Trimming took off 2 bases at V and 7 bases at J, with 11 bases between the two ends. Germline CDR1 is MNHNS and CDR2 is SASEGT. The CDR3 loop is CASSELGAGEKLFF. The DNA of the CDR3 is TGTGCCAGCAGTGAACTGGGGGCGGGTGAAAAACTGTTTTTT.

This clone was seen once. The chain has TRBV3-1 (or the pseudogene TRBV3-2) and TRBJ2-3; a weak D match, TRBD2 (6 bases). Germline CDR1 and CDR2: LGHDT and YNNKEL (reference sequence). V lost 3 bases, J lost 0 bases, and 13 bases lay in between. This CDR3 region has 16 residues. CDR3 sequence (DNA): TGTGCCAGCAGCCACTGTAGCGGAATTAGCACAGATACGCAGTATTTT. This translates into CASSHCSGISTDTQYF.

J is TRBJ1-2 and V is TRBV3-1 (or the pseudogene TRBV3-2); 7 bases line up with TRBD1. Looked up from germline, CDR1 is LGHDT and CDR2 is YNNKEL (reference sequence). V shed 0 bases, J shed 4 bases, and the junction held 14 bases outside the gene matches. The CDR3 is made up of 18 amino acids. CDR3 amino acids: CASSQDHSGTAAFYGYTF. The CDR3 DNA reads TGTGCCAGCAGCCAAGATCATTCTGGGACAGCAGCCTTCTATGGCTACACCTTC.

Comment on this clone: Other DNA variants within this sample encode the same CDR3. The rearrangement joins TRBV9 to TRBJ1-2; 7 bases match TRBD1. The CDR3 loop spans 13 amino acids. V shed 2 bases and J 2 bases; nucleotides not matched to a gene: 0. Germline V gene sequence: CDR1 SGDLS, CDR2 YYNGEE. The CDR3 DNA reads TGTGCCAGCAGCGTGGACAGGAACTATGGCTACACCTTC. Its protein product is CASSVDRNYGYTF.

V usage is TRBV10-1 and J usage is TRBJ1-3, with D possibly TRBD1 on 5 matching bases. Trimming cost V 9 bases and J 0 bases, with 12 bases left between them. Germline V gives CDR1 WNHNN, CDR2 SYGVQD (reference sequence). The CDR3 covers 14 residues. CDR3 sequence reads: CASRQLYSGNTIYF. The CDR3 DNA reads TGCGCCAGTAGACAGCTTTACTCTGGAAACACCATATATTTT.

The genes are TRBV5-5 and TRBJ2-1; TRBD2 is a possible D gene (6 bases). There are 14 residues in the CDR3. Germline assignment: CDR1 SGHKS and CDR2 YYEKEE (reference sequence). V lost 1 base to trimming and J lost 5 bases, with 10 bases between them. CDR3 sequence: CASSLTTSNNEQFF. The CDR3, as DNA: TGTGCCAGCAGCTTGACGACTAGTAACAATGAGCAGTTCTTC.

V gene TRBV7-2 combines with J gene TRBJ1-5; D may be TRBD1 (6 bases). This CDR3 is 15 amino acids long. The V end was cut by 1 base, the J end by 7 bases, with 14 bases between. In germline, CDR1 is SGHTA, CDR2 FQGNSA. The DNA of the CDR3 is TGTGCCAGCAGCTTAGACAGGGAAAGAGGGCAGCCCCAGCATTTT. Amino acids: CASSLDRERGQPQHF.

This chain joins TRBV6-6 and TRBJ1-1, with 7 bases identical to TRBD1. CDR1 is MNHNY, CDR2 SVGAGI, per germline (reference sequence). The CDR3 has 16 amino acids. V lost 7 bases to trimming and J lost 0 bases; unmatched junction nucleotides: 11. The CDR3: CASNQLGQPMNTEAFF. CDR3 nucleotide sequence: TGTGCCAGCAATCAACTGGGACAGCCTATGAACACTGAAGCTTTCTTT.

The chain couples TRBV27 to TRBJ1-1, with a possible D match to TRBD1 (6 bases). The germline V gene has CDR1 MNHEY and CDR2 SMNVEV (reference sequence). V lost 3 bases, J lost 0 bases, and 11 bases lay in between. The length of the CDR3 is 15 residues. This CDR3 reads CASSFQGNLNTEAFF. For the CDR3, the DNA is TGTGCCAGCAGTTTCCAGGGGAACCTGAACACTGAAGCTTTCTTT.

V gene TRBV29-1 combines with J gene TRBJ1-2; 7 bases agree with TRBD1. CDR1 SQVTM and CDR2 ANQGSEA come from the germline V gene. The CDR3 is 13 residues long. Germline trimming cut 7 bases from V and 3 bases from J; bases unmatched to any gene: 8. The CDR3, as DNA: TGCAGCGGCTCGGAGGGGGCGCACTATGGCTACACCTTC. Amino acid sequence: CSGSEGAHYGYTF. Full variable domain (rest looked up from reference TRBV29-1 and TRBJ1-2): SAVISQKPSRDICQRGTSLTIQCQVDSQVTMMFWYRQQPGQSLTLIATANQGSEATYESGFVIDKFPISRPNLTFSTLTVSNMSPEDSSIYLCSGSEGAHYGYTFGSGTRLTVV.

The rearrangement joins TRBV11-3 to TRBJ2-1, with D perhaps TRBD1 (5 bases). This CDR3 comprises 14 residues. V gave up 0 bases and J gave up 9 bases, with 12 bases separating them. Germline V gives CDR1 SGHNT, CDR2 YENEEA. The CDR3 spells CASSLDPAGAEQFF. For the CDR3, the DNA is TGTGCCAGCAGCTTAGATCCCGCTGGGGCTGAGCAGTTCTTC. Full variable domain (rest looked up from reference TRBV11-3 and TRBJ2-1): EAGVVQSPRYKIIEKKQPVAFWCNPISGHNTLYWYLQNLGQGPELLIRYENEEAVDDSQLPKDRFSAERLKGVDSTLKIQPAELGDSAVYLCASSLDPAGAEQFFGPGTRLTVL.

The V gene is TRBV7-9, the J gene TRBJ1-2, with D possibly matching TRBD1 (6 bases). The ends were cut back, 1 base at V and 6 bases at J, with 12 bases in the middle. Germline V gene sequence: CDR1 SEHNR, CDR2 FQNEAQ (reference sequence). This CDR3 has 14 residues. This chain's CDR3 is CASSLGRGIDGYTF. In DNA form, the CDR3 reads TGTGCCAGCAGCTTAGGTAGGGGGATCGATGGCTACACCTTC.

This chain connects TRBV7-2 to TRBJ2-7; 9 bases align to TRBD1. CDR1 is SGHTA and CDR2 is FQGNSA in the germline V gene. There are 14 residues in the CDR3. With V trimmed by 5 bases and J by 7 bases, 9 bases remained unmatched. CDR3 residues: CASSAGTGPLEQYF. CDR3 coding DNA: TGTGCCAGCAGCGCCGGGACAGGGCCCCTGGAGCAGTACTTC.

The sample holds one count of this clone. V is TRBV4-1 and J is TRBJ1-1; D remains ambiguous. The germline gives CDR1 MGHRA, CDR2 YSYEKL. This CDR3 has 12 residues. V was clipped by 4 bases and J by 7 bases, with 10 bases between them. The CDR3 protein is CASSPFAGEAFF. The CDR3 nucleotides are TGCGCCAGCAGCCCCTTTGCGGGTGAAGCTTTCTTT.

The J gene is TRBJ2-3, the V gene TRBV4-3; a possible D gene is TRBD1 (5 bases). V was shortened by 0 bases and J by 2 bases, with 15 bases between the two germline ends. Germline V gene data show CDR1 as LGHNA and CDR2 as YSLEER. The CDR3 is made up of 17 amino acids. The CDR3 sequence: CASSQDPRVGATDTQYF. The DNA of the CDR3 is TGCGCCAGCAGCCAAGACCCCAGGGTAGGGGCCACAGATACGCAGTATTTT.

The chain recombines TRBV5-1 with TRBJ2-1; 8 positions agree with TRBD2. CDR3 size: 14 residues. CDR1 is SGHRS, CDR2 YFSETQ, per germline. After removal of 5 bases from V and 3 bases from J, the junction contained 4 bases not matched to a gene. This CDR3 is CASRVAGNYNEQFF. CDR3 coding DNA: TGCGCCAGCAGAGTAGCGGGAAACTACAATGAGCAGTTCTTC.

This rearrangement joins TRBV6-5 to TRBJ2-7; D might be TRBD1 (7 bases). Trimming removed 6 bases from V and 0 bases from J, with 12 bases in between. From germline, CDR1 is MNHEY and CDR2 SVGAGI. This CDR3 comprises 14 residues. The CDR3: CASSAGQSSYEQYF. The CDR3 nucleotides read TGTGCCAGCAGCGCGGGACAGAGCTCCTACGAGCAGTACTTC.